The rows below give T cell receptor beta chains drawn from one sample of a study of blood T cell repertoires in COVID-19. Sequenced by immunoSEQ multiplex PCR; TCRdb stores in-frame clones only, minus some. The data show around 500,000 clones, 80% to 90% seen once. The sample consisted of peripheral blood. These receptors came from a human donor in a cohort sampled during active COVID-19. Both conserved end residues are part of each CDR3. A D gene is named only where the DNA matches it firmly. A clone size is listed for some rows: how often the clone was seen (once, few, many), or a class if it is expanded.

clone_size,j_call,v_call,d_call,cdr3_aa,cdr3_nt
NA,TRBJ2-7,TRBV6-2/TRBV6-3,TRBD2,CASSYSTGLAGILVSYEQYF,TGTGCCAGCAGTTACTCGACAGGACTAGCGGGGATCCTCGTCTCCTACGAGCAGTACTTC
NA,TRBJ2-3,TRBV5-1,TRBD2,CASSLEGDHRGVDTQYF,TGCGCCAGCAGCTTGGAGGGCGATCACCGGGGGGTGGATACGCAGTATTTT
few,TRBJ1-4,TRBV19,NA,CASSIRGNEKLFF,TGTGCCAGTAGTATCCGGGGTAATGAAAAACTGTTTTTT
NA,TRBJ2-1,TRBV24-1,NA,CATSAGDGSYNEQFF,TGTGCCACCAGTGCGGGAGACGGCTCCTACAATGAGCAGTTCTTC
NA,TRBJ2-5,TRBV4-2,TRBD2,CASSQDPIAGGSQETQYF,TGTGCCAGCAGCCAAGATCCCATAGCGGGAGGTTCTCAAGAGACCCAGTACTTC
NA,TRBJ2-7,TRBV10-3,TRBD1,CAIRRTGESSYEQYF,TGTGCCATCAGGAGGACAGGGGAGAGCTCCTACGAGCAGTACTTC
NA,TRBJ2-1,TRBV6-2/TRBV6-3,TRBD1,CASSKPGQGSNEQFF,TGTGCCAGCAGTAAGCCGGGACAGGGGTCGAATGAGCAGTTCTTC
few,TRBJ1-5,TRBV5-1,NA,CASSPVPGTNSNQPQHF,TGCGCCAGCAGCCCAGTTCCCGGGACAAATAGCAATCAGCCCCAGCATTTT
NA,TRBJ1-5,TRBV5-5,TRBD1,CASSPKGAGQPQHF,TGTGCCAGCAGCCCCAAGGGGGCGGGGCAGCCCCAGCATTTT
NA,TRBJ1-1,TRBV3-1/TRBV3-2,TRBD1,CASSHARYAGGVTEAFF,TGTGCCAGCAGCCACGCCCGCTATGCAGGGGGTGTCACTGAAGCTTTCTTT
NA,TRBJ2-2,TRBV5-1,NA,CASSLEIGGIGELFF,TGCGCCAGCAGCTTGGAGATAGGAGGGATCGGGGAGCTGTTTTTT
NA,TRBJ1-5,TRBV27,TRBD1,CASSKQGVAQPQHF,TGTGCCAGCAGTAAACAGGGGGTGGCTCAGCCCCAGCATTTT
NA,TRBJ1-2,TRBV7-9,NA,CASSPDRSHTF,TGTGCCAGCAGCCCCGACAGGTCCCACACCTTC
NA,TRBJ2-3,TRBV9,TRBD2,CASSVETGGPTDTQYF,TGTGCCAGCAGCGTAGAGACGGGAGGGCCCACAGATACGCAGTATTTT
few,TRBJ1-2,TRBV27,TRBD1,CASSTKGQLYGYTF,TGTGCCAGCAGCACCAAGGGACAGCTCTATGGCTACACCTTC
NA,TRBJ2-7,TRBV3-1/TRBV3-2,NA,CASSQAVGHYEQYF,TGTGCCAGCAGCCAAGCGGTGGGACACTACGAGCAGTACTTC
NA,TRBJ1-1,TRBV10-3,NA,CAISGVVGSTEAFF,TGTGCCATCAGTGGGGTGGTTGGGAGCACTGAAGCTTTCTTT
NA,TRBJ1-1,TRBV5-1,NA,CASSLEASRDTEAFF,TGCGCCAGCAGCTTGGAGGCCTCGAGGGACACTGAAGCTTTCTTT
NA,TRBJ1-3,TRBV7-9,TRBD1,CASSSPPVQGARGNTIYF,TGTGCCAGCAGCTCACCCCCCGTACAGGGGGCGAGAGGAAACACCATATATTTT
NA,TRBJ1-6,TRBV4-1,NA,CASSQDSDRISPLHF,TGCGCCAGCAGCCAAGATTCAGACAGAATTTCACCCCTCCACTTT
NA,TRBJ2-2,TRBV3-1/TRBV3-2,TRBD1,CASSQNRGVGELFF,TGTGCCAGCAGCCAAAACAGGGGGGTTGGGGAGCTGTTTTTT
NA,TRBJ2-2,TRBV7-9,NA,CASSPKPQGKIGELFF,TGTGCCAGCAGCCCGAAGCCCCAGGGAAAGATCGGGGAGCTGTTTTTT
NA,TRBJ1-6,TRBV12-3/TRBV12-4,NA,CASSHDGSTLHF,TGTGCCAGCAGCCACGACGGGTCGACCCTCCACTTT
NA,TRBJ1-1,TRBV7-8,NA,CASSLAQGSVGTEAFF,TGTGCCAGCAGCTTAGCGCAGGGATCGGTAGGGACTGAAGCTTTCTTT
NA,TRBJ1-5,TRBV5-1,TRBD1,CASSPGTGTSNQPQHF,TGCGCCAGCAGCCCCGGGACAGGAACTAGCAATCAGCCCCAGCATTTT
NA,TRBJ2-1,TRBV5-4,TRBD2,CASSRGLAGGGNEQFF,TGTGCCAGCAGCCGGGGACTAGCGGGAGGCGGGAATGAGCAGTTCTTC
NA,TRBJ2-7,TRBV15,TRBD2,CATSRGTGLADYEQYF,TGTGCCACCAGCAGAGGGACCGGACTAGCGGACTACGAGCAGTACTTC
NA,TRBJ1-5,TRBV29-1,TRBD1,CSVGMTGKSNQPQHF,TGCAGCGTTGGGATGACAGGGAAGAGCAATCAGCCCCAGCATTTT
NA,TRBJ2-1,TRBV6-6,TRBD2,CASRDFSGRSHNEQFF,TGTGCCAGCAGGGACTTTAGCGGGAGGTCTCACAATGAGCAGTTCTTC
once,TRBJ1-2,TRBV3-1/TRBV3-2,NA,CASSQERQVHGYTF,TGTGCCAGCAGCCAAGAACGACAGGTACATGGCTACACCTTC
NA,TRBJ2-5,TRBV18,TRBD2,CASSPPVHGTSVRETQYF,TGTGCCAGCTCACCACCTGTACACGGGACTAGCGTGAGGGAGACCCAGTACTTC
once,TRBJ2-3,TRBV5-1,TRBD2,CASSPGLAGGSTDTQYF,TGCGCCAGCAGTCCAGGACTAGCGGGAGGGTCGACAGATACGCAGTATTTT
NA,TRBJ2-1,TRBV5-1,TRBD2,CASSRASGTYNEQFF,TGCGCCAGCAGTCGGGCTAGCGGAACCTACAATGAGCAGTTCTTC
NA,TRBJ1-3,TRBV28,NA,CASSFEGSGNTIYF,TGTGCCAGCAGTTTTGAGGGATCCGGAAACACCATATATTTT
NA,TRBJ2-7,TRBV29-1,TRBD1,CSVSRQGFSYEQYF,TGCAGCGTTTCCCGACAGGGGTTTAGCTACGAGCAGTACTTC
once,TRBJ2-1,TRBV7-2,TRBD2,CASSVQLAGNNEQFF,TGTGCCAGCAGCGTACAACTAGCGGGGAACAATGAGCAGTTCTTC
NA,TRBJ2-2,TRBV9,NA,CASSVVDNGELFF,TGTGCCAGCAGCGTAGTAGATAACGGGGAGCTGTTTTTT
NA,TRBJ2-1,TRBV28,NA,CASQAGRGHNEQFF,TGTGCCAGCCAAGCCGGGCGGGGGCACAATGAGCAGTTCTTC
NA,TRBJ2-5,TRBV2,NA,CASRNRLVETQYF,TGTGCCAGCAGGAACAGACTAGTGGAGACCCAGTACTTC
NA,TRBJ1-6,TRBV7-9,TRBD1,CASSTDPGTGGSPLHF,TGTGCCAGCAGCACCGACCCCGGGACAGGGGGGTCACCCCTCCACTTT
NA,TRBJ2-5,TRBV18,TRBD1,CASSPWTGTQETQYF,TGTGCCAGCTCACCTTGGACAGGAACACAAGAGACCCAGTACTTC
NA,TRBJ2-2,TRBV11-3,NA,CASSPRIGSRPGELFF,TGTGCCAGCAGCCCACGGATCGGGAGTAGGCCCGGGGAGCTGTTTTTT
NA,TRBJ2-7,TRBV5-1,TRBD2,CASSVGGTDYEQYF,TGCGCCAGCAGCGTCGGGGGGACGGACTACGAGCAGTACTTC
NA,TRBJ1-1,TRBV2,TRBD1,CASRRDRNTEAFF,TGTGCCAGCCGAAGGGACAGGAACACTGAAGCTTTCTTT
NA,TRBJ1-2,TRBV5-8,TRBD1,CASSLDRGLEGYTF,TGTGCCAGCAGCCTAGACAGGGGGCTAGAAGGCTACACCTTC
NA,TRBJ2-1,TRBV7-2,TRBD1,CASSLATDRGNEQFF,TGTGCCAGCAGCTTAGCTACGGACAGGGGAAATGAGCAGTTCTTC
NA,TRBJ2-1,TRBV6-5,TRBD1,CASSRDRESGEQFF,TGTGCCAGCAGCCGGGACAGGGAATCGGGAGAGCAGTTCTTC
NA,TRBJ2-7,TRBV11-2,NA,CASSLGVGSPLYEQYF,TGTGCCAGCAGCTTAGGAGTCGGGAGTCCTCTCTACGAGCAGTACTTC